These 13 T cell receptor beta chains were all obtained from the same sample, sequenced in a study of blood T cells in healthy people across ages. Combining a sample-barcoded 5' primer with a J-beta primer mix, a second PCR ran for about 7 to 11 cycles. TCRdb reanalysed the 5' RACE reads using MiXCR and keeps one entry per CDR3 protein. This table has about 1.1 million distinct CDR3 sequences, approximately 38% appearing once. The sample taken for sequencing was blood. These receptors were taken from a man between 18 and 29 years old in good health.

This clonotype showed up many times. The chain employs TRBV20-1 and TRBJ1-4; TRBD1 is a possible D gene (5 bases). The V end lost 0 bases, the J end lost 5 bases, and 10 bases lay between the germline ends. Germline V gene data show CDR1 as DFQATT and CDR2 as SNEGSKA (reference sequence). This CDR3 has 14 amino acids. CDR3: CSAREKKGNEKLFF. The CDR3 bases are TGCAGTGCTAGAGAGAAGAAGGGGAATGAAAAACTGTTTTTT.

The V and J genes are TRBV4-3 and TRBJ1-2, with a weak D call TRBD1 (5 bases). CDR1 is LGHNA and CDR2 is YSLEER in the germline V gene. Trimming pared 0 bases from V and 6 bases from J, leaving 11 bases between. This CDR3 comprises 14 residues. The CDR3 sequence is CASSQDGRGNGYTF. In nucleotides, the CDR3 is TGCGCCAGCAGCCAAGATGGCCGGGGGAATGGCTACACCTTC.

V gene TRBV28 combines with J gene TRBJ2-3; 10 nucleotides line up with TRBD1. With 4 bases clipped from V and 4 bases from J, the junction kept 8 bases outside the gene matches. CDR1 is MDHEN and CDR2 is SYDVKM in the germline V gene. This CDR3 spans 16 amino acids. The CDR3 nucleotides are TGTGCCAGCAGTTCACCGGGACAGGGGCCCTCAGATACGCAGTATTTT. It codes for CASSSPGQGPSDTQYF.

A few counts support this clonotype. V and J are TRBV2 and TRBJ1-2; TRBD1 might be the D (5 bases). CDR1 and CDR2 from the germline V gene are SNHLY and FYNNEI. The V gene lost 2 bases and the J gene lost 4 bases, with 17 bases spanning the gap. CDR3 length: 16 amino acids. The CDR3 region has the DNA TGTGCCAGCAGTGAATCAGGTCAATCCAGGGTCTATGGCTACACCTTC. Residues: CASSESGQSRVYGYTF.

The chain uses TRBV7-9 and TRBJ1-2; D is unclear. The CDR3 runs to 12 residues. The germline CDR1 and CDR2 sequences are SEHNR and FQNEAQ (reference sequence). Trimming cost V 4 bases and J 6 bases, with 9 bases left between them. The CDR3 sequence is CASSSRSHGYTF. In nucleotides, the CDR3 is TGTGCCAGCAGCTCAAGAAGTCATGGCTACACCTTC.

This clonotype was counted only a few times. The gene calls are TRBV10-3 and TRBJ2-5; D ambiguous. The last part of the DNA fits TRBJ2-4 better; the J call may be wrong. This CDR3 has 13 amino acids. Germline CDR1 is ENHRY and CDR2 is SYGVKD. The CDR3 bases are TGTGCCATCAGTGACGGATCGGGTAACATTCAGTACTTC. This sequence encodes CAISDGSGNIQYF.

This clonotype was detected a few times. The rearrangement joins TRBV6-6 to TRBJ2-7, with D perhaps assigned TRBD1 or TRBD2 (5 bases each). The germline gives CDR1 MNHNY, CDR2 SVGAGI (reference sequence). The CDR3 sequence is 14 residues long. V shed 8 bases and J shed 4 bases, with 18 bases lying between them. CDR3 sequence: CASLAPGRFYEQYF. DNA for the CDR3: TGTGCCAGCTTAGCACCGGGACGGTTTTACGAGCAGTACTTC.

The chain couples TRBV9 to TRBJ1-2, with a possible D match to TRBD1 (5 bases). V lost 4 bases and J 4 bases, leaving 14 bases between the germline ends. From germline, CDR1 is SGDLS and CDR2 YYNGEE. This CDR3 spans 14 amino acids. In DNA, the CDR3 is TGTGCCAGCAGCCCTTCCGACAGTCCCTATGGCTACACCTTC. Encoded protein: CASSPSDSPYGYTF.

This clonotype was seen more than once but under ten times. This chain connects TRBV27 to TRBJ1-6; D unresolved. The CDR3 runs to 15 residues. The germline gives CDR1 MNHEY, CDR2 SMNVEV (reference sequence). Deletions cut 3 bases from V and 2 bases from J, with 8 bases between. CDR3 protein: CASSLGRPYNSPLHF. CDR3 nucleotide sequence: TGTGCCAGCAGTTTGGGTCGCCCCTATAATTCACCCCTCCACTTT.

The V and J genes are TRBV12-3 or TRBV12-4 and TRBJ1-5; the D gene is possibly TRBD1 (5 bases). The germline V and J ends were trimmed by 7 bases and 0 bases, with 13 bases remaining between them. CDR3 length equals 15 residues. CDR3 sequence reads: CASTRGADSNQPQHF. The CDR3 nucleotides are TGTGCCAGCACCCGAGGGGCGGATAGCAATCAGCCCCAGCATTTT.

This clonotype turned up a few times. The gene calls are TRBV7-2 and TRBJ2-4, with D perhaps assigned TRBD1 or TRBD2 (5 bases each). Germline V lookup: CDR1 SGHTA, CDR2 FQGNSA. Trimming removed 6 bases at V and 5 bases at J, with 17 bases between. The CDR3 covers 15 residues. The DNA of the CDR3 is TGTGCCAGCAGAGACAAGGTCGGGGACCAAAACATTCAGTACTTC. Its protein product is CASRDKVGDQNIQYF. Together with reference TRBV7-2 and TRBJ2-4, the CDR3 gives the full variable domain: GAGVSQSPSNKVTEKGKDVELRCDPISGHTALYWYRQSLGQGLEFLIYFQGNSAPDKSGLPSDRFSAERTGGSVSTLTIQRTQQEDSAVYLCASRDKVGDQNIQYFGAGTRLSVL.

The CDR3 coding sequence is TGTGCCAGCACCCTGACTAGCGGTCCCTACGAGCAGTACTTC. This sequence encodes CASTLTSGPYEQYF. The chain links TRBV12-3 or TRBV12-4 to TRBJ2-7; 9 bases agree with TRBD2. The V gene end was trimmed by 7 bases and the J gene end by 2 bases; junction bases not matched to a gene: 6. This CDR3 contains 14 residues.

The chain recombines TRBV6-2 or TRBV6-3 with TRBJ2-1; D is perhaps TRBD1 (6 bases). The CDR3 extends over 15 amino acids. V lost 3 bases and J 3 bases, leaving 12 bases between the germline ends. Germline V gives CDR1 MNHEY, CDR2 SVGEGT. The CDR3 sequence: CASSYRTGFYNEQFF. CDR3 bases: TGTGCCAGCAGTTATCGCACAGGGTTCTACAATGAGCAGTTCTTC.